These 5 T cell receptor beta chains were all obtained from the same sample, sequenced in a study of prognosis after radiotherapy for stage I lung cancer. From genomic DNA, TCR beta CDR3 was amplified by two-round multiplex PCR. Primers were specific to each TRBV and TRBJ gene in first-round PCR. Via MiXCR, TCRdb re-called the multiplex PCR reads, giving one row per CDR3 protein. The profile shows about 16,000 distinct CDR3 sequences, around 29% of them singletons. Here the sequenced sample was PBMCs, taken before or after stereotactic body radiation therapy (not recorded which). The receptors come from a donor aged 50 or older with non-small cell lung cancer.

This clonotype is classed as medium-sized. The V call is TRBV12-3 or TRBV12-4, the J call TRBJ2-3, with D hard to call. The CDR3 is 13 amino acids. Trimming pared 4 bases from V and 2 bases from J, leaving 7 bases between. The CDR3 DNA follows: TGTGCCAGCAGTTCCGCAAACACAGATACGCAGTATTTT. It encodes CASSSANTDTQYF.

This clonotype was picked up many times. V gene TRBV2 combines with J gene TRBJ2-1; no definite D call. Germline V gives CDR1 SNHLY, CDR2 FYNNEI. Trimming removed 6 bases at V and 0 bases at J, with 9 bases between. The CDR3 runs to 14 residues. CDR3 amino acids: CASRRLSSYNEQFF. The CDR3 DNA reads TGTGCCAGCAGACGATTAAGCTCCTACAATGAGCAGTTCTTC.

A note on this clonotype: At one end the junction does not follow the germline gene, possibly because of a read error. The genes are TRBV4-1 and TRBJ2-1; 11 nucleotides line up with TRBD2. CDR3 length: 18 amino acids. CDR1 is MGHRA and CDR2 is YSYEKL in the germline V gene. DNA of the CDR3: TGCACCAGCAGCCCAGATCCGGGACTAGCGGTAGGTTACAATGAGCAGTTCTTC. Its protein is CTSSPDPGLAVGYNEQFF.

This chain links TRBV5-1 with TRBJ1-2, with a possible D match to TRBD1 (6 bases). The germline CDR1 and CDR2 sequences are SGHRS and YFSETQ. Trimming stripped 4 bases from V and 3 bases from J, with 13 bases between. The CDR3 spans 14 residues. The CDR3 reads CASSPTGADYGYTF. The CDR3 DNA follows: TGCGCCAGCAGCCCGACGGGGGCCGACTATGGCTACACCTTC.

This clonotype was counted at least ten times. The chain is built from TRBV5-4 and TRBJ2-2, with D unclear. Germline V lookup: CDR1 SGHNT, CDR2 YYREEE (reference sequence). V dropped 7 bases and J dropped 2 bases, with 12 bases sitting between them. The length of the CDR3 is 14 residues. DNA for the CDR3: TGTGCCAGCGCGGCTGGATATAACACCGGGGAGCTGTTTTTT. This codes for CASAAGYNTGELFF.